Listed below are T cell receptor beta chains from one sample, sequenced in a study of cytomegalovirus exposure and HLA in healthy donors. Produced via immunoSEQ multiplex PCR; TCRdb's table is partial and in-frame only. There are about 99,000 clones in the sample; 60% to 80% occur only once, and 5% to 6.5% lies in the top ten. Sequenced material: PBMCs. The receptors stem from a man aged 60 to 69 in good health and CMV-seropositive. Each CDR3 is given with its conserved first and last residue. The order of the fields is D gene, CDR3 length, clone size, J gene, V gene, CDR3 DNA, CDR3 protein. A D gene is named only where the DNA matches it firmly. Clone size is given for some rows only: seen once, a few or many times, or a class if the clone is expanded.

D gene: TRBD2; CDR3 length: 15; clone size: NA; J gene: TRBJ2-7; V gene: TRBV7-3; CDR3 DNA: TGTGCCAGCAGCCCGGGACTAGCGGGATTCTACGAGCAGTACTTC; CDR3 protein: CASSPGLAGFYEQYF
D gene: NA; CDR3 length: 14; clone size: NA; J gene: TRBJ1-5; V gene: TRBV7-8; CDR3 DNA: TGTGCCAGCTCGTACGAGCAGGGGAATCAGCCCCAGCATTTT; CDR3 protein: CASSYEQGNQPQHF
D gene: NA; CDR3 length: 17; clone size: NA; J gene: TRBJ2-3; V gene: TRBV7-9; CDR3 DNA: TGTGCCAGCAGCGGCGGGGCAGGGCCAATATACACAGATACGCAGTATTTT; CDR3 protein: CASSGGAGPIYTDTQYF
D gene: TRBD1; CDR3 length: 17; clone size: NA; J gene: TRBJ2-7; V gene: TRBV5-6; CDR3 DNA: TGTGCCAGCAACCCCCGGGACAGGTTAAAGGTCGGTAACGAGCAGTACTTC; CDR3 protein: CASNPRDRLKVGNEQYF
D gene: NA; CDR3 length: 15; clone size: NA; J gene: TRBJ2-5; V gene: TRBV7-2; CDR3 DNA: TGTGCCAGCAGCCCTGGGTTGGGCAGTCAAGAGACCCAGTACTTC; CDR3 protein: CASSPGLGSQETQYF
D gene: TRBD1; CDR3 length: 14; clone size: NA; J gene: TRBJ2-2; V gene: TRBV29-1; CDR3 DNA: TGCAGCGTTGAAGGGACAGGGGGAATCGGGGAGCTGTTTTTT; CDR3 protein: CSVEGTGGIGELFF
D gene: NA; CDR3 length: 14; clone size: NA; J gene: TRBJ2-5; V gene: TRBV5-1; CDR3 DNA: TGCGCCAGCAGCCCCGGGGGGCTTCAAGAGACCCAGTACTTC; CDR3 protein: CASSPGGLQETQYF
D gene: NA; CDR3 length: 18; clone size: once; J gene: TRBJ2-3; V gene: TRBV15; CDR3 DNA: TGTGCCACCACCCTAAGGGTATTAAGCCGGGGGGCGGGAGATACGCAGTATTTT; CDR3 protein: CATTLRVLSRGAGDTQYF
D gene: TRBD1; CDR3 length: 15; clone size: few; J gene: TRBJ2-1; V gene: TRBV4-3; CDR3 DNA: TGCGCCAGCGCGAAACCGGACTCGGGGACAGGTGAGCAGTTCTTC; CDR3 protein: CASAKPDSGTGEQFF
D gene: NA; CDR3 length: 14; clone size: NA; J gene: TRBJ2-2; V gene: TRBV10-1; CDR3 DNA: TGCGCCAGCAGTGACCTTATGAACACCGGGGAGCTGTTTTTT; CDR3 protein: CASSDLMNTGELFF
D gene: TRBD1; CDR3 length: 18; clone size: NA; J gene: TRBJ2-7; V gene: TRBV13; CDR3 DNA: TGTGCCAGCATCCATCACTCCAGGGACAGACCTAACTCCTACGAGCAGTACTTC; CDR3 protein: CASIHHSRDRPNSYEQYF
D gene: TRBD1; CDR3 length: 16; clone size: NA; J gene: TRBJ1-2; V gene: TRBV19; CDR3 DNA: TGTGCCAGTACTATGGGGGGTAACAGGGGCGTCGAGGGCTACACCTTC; CDR3 protein: CASTMGGNRGVEGYTF
D gene: TRBD1; CDR3 length: 15; clone size: NA; J gene: TRBJ2-1; V gene: TRBV7-7; CDR3 DNA: TGTGCCAGCAGCTTAGGACAGGGTCTCGGCAATGAGCAGTTCTTC; CDR3 protein: CASSLGQGLGNEQFF
D gene: NA; CDR3 length: 12; clone size: few; J gene: TRBJ2-7; V gene: TRBV10-2; CDR3 DNA: TGCGCCTCCTCCGACATCTACTACGAGCAGTACTTC; CDR3 protein: CASSDIYYEQYF
D gene: TRBD1; CDR3 length: 17; clone size: NA; J gene: TRBJ2-5; V gene: TRBV5-1; CDR3 DNA: TGCGCCAGCAGCCCGCTAGACAGGGGCGGTGTGATGGAGACCCAGTACTTC; CDR3 protein: CASSPLDRGGVMETQYF
D gene: NA; CDR3 length: 14; clone size: NA; J gene: TRBJ2-1; V gene: TRBV27; CDR3 DNA: TGTGCCAGCACCTCAGGCCTAGCGATATATGAGCAGTTCTTC; CDR3 protein: CASTSGLAIYEQFF
D gene: NA; CDR3 length: 13; clone size: NA; J gene: TRBJ1-1; V gene: TRBV11-2; CDR3 DNA: TGTGCCAGCAGCTTCTCTAGGGGATCTGAAGCTTTCTTT; CDR3 protein: CASSFSRGSEAFF
D gene: NA; CDR3 length: 14; clone size: NA; J gene: TRBJ2-1; V gene: TRBV11-2; CDR3 DNA: TGTGCCAGCACCACCCAGTCCTCCTACAATGAGCAGTTCTTC; CDR3 protein: CASTTQSSYNEQFF
D gene: TRBD2; CDR3 length: 17; clone size: NA; J gene: TRBJ2-2; V gene: TRBV5-1; CDR3 DNA: TGCGCCAGCAGCGGAACCTGGACTAGCGGGGGGGCCGGGGAGCTGTTTTTT; CDR3 protein: CASSGTWTSGGAGELFF
D gene: NA; CDR3 length: 13; clone size: NA; J gene: TRBJ2-7; V gene: TRBV29-1; CDR3 DNA: TGCAGCGCAATCGAGAGGGCCTCCTCCGAGCAGTACTTC; CDR3 protein: CSAIERASSEQYF
D gene: TRBD1; CDR3 length: 14; clone size: once; J gene: TRBJ2-2; V gene: TRBV28; CDR3 DNA: TGTGCCAGCAGTTCCAGGGGGCCCACCGGGGAGCTGTTTTTT; CDR3 protein: CASSSRGPTGELFF
D gene: NA; CDR3 length: 13; clone size: NA; J gene: TRBJ2-7; V gene: TRBV4-2; CDR3 DNA: TGTGCCAGCAGCCCGAGACAGAGCTACGAGCAGTACTTC; CDR3 protein: CASSPRQSYEQYF
D gene: TRBD2; CDR3 length: 15; clone size: few; J gene: TRBJ2-2; V gene: TRBV7-9; CDR3 DNA: TGTGCCAGCAGCTTTGGCGGGGGAAGAACCGGGGAGCTGTTTTTT; CDR3 protein: CASSFGGGRTGELFF
D gene: NA; CDR3 length: 13; clone size: NA; J gene: TRBJ1-1; V gene: TRBV5-1; CDR3 DNA: TGCGCCAGCAGCTTAGAGGAGTTCACTGAAGCTTTCTTT; CDR3 protein: CASSLEEFTEAFF
D gene: TRBD1; CDR3 length: 15; clone size: NA; J gene: TRBJ1-5; V gene: TRBV6-5; CDR3 DNA: TGTGCCAGCAGCAGGGACAGGGGAGGCAATCAGCCCCAGCATTTT; CDR3 protein: CASSRDRGGNQPQHF
D gene: NA; CDR3 length: 13; clone size: NA; J gene: TRBJ1-1; V gene: TRBV15; CDR3 DNA: TGTGCCACCAGGAGCAGGGGTCGAACTGAAGCTTTCTTT; CDR3 protein: CATRSRGRTEAFF
D gene: NA; CDR3 length: 15; clone size: NA; J gene: TRBJ1-2; V gene: TRBV2; CDR3 DNA: TGTGCCAGCAGATCGGTGACAGGAGACCCCTATGGCTACACCTTC; CDR3 protein: CASRSVTGDPYGYTF
D gene: TRBD1; CDR3 length: 14; clone size: NA; J gene: TRBJ1-3; V gene: TRBV6-5; CDR3 DNA: TGTGCCAGCATTGGGACAGGGAGAGGAAACACCATATATTTT; CDR3 protein: CASIGTGRGNTIYF
D gene: NA; CDR3 length: 13; clone size: few; J gene: TRBJ2-3; V gene: TRBV7-9; CDR3 DNA: TGTGCCAGCGAGGGCCCTAGCACAGATACGCAGTATTTT; CDR3 protein: CASEGPSTDTQYF
D gene: TRBD1; CDR3 length: 15; clone size: NA; J gene: TRBJ2-2; V gene: TRBV5-1; CDR3 DNA: TGCGCCAGCAGCTTGGGACAGGGAAGGGCCGGGGAGCTGTTTTTT; CDR3 protein: CASSLGQGRAGELFF